This T cell receptor (beta chain) was identified during a study of neoadjuvant nivolumab and ipilimumab in lung cancer. About this clone: Antigen unknown.

Germline V CDR1 and CDR2: MGHRA, YSYEKL. Trimming cost V 4 bases and J 4 bases; bases outside gene matches: 13. The CDR3 is 17 amino acids. General study points: TCR receptors were sequenced in few samples. Only two of four nivolumab-treated tumors gained richness and clonality by surgery. Resected tumors had greater TCR richness and clonality than uninvolved lung. Only a single major-pathologic-response sample was available for clonality analysis.

Sequencing was performed with immunoSEQ multiplex PCR; in TCRdb, only in-frame clones are kept and a portion is missing. The table shows about 18,000 clones, with around 82% occurring only once. The sequencing used tumor tissue, collected after neoadjuvant nivolumab, alone or with ipilimumab, at or shortly before surgery. This chain links TRBV4-1 with TRBJ2-1, with TRBD2 matching over 7 bases. This receptor was obtained from an adult with non-small cell lung cancer. The CDR3 loop reads CASSLSRVAGPYNEQFF. The CDR3 bases are TGCGCCAGCAGCCTATCCCGGGTAGCGGGCCCTTACAATGAGCAGTTCTTC.